Shown below are 7 T cell receptor beta chains from a single sample sequenced in a study of blood T cell repertoires in COVID-19. The repertoire was sequenced with immunoSEQ multiplex PCR; TCRdb's copy has only in-frame clones and lacks some. The sample carries over 350,000 clones, roughly 87% recorded once. Material for sequencing was PBMCs or T cells enriched from blood (not recorded which). These receptors were obtained from a woman under 30 with acute COVID-19.

The chain is built from TRBV7-2 and TRBJ1-2, with D maybe TRBD1 (5 bases). This CDR3 has 13 residues. Trimming shortened V by 5 bases and J by 8 bases, and 15 bases separated the two germline ends. Germline CDR1 SGHTA, CDR2 FQGNSA. The CDR3, as DNA: TGTGCCAGCAGCACCTTCGACAGTCGCGGCTACACCTTC. Protein: CASSTFDSRGYTF. Full variable domain (rest looked up from reference TRBV7-2 and TRBJ1-2): GAGVSQSPSNKVTEKGKDVELRCDPISGHTALYWYRQSLGQGLEFLIYFQGNSAPDKSGLPSDRFSAERTGGSVSTLTIQRTQQEDSAVYLCASSTFDSRGYTFGSGTRLTVV.

The gene calls are TRBV11-2 and TRBJ2-4, with 7 bases lining up with TRBD2. V was pared by 6 bases and J by 1 base, with 6 bases of the junction left unmatched. CDR3 length: 15 amino acids. The germline V gene has CDR1 SGHAT and CDR2 FQNNGV. The CDR3, as DNA: TGTGCCAGCAGGCCCGGGACTATTGCCAAAAACATTCAGTACTTC. Protein: CASRPGTIAKNIQYF.

V gene TRBV30 combines with J gene TRBJ2-1; no clear D. This CDR3 comprises 15 residues. V was pared by 4 bases and J by 0 bases, with 13 bases between. Germline assignment: CDR1 GTSNPN and CDR2 SVGIG (reference sequence). The CDR3 loop is CAWNSDFSSYNEQFF. The CDR3, as DNA: TGTGCCTGGAATTCCGACTTCAGCTCCTACAATGAGCAGTTCTTC.

This clone appeared a few times. V and J are TRBV7-6 and TRBJ1-4; 10 nucleotides align to TRBD1. Germline-derived CDR1 and CDR2 are SGHVS and FNYEAQ. The V segment lost 6 bases and the J segment 4 bases; nucleotides outside the gene matches: 5. The CDR3 has 15 amino acids. CDR3 residues: CASRRTGGGNEKLFF. The CDR3 coding sequence is TGTGCCAGCAGACGGACAGGGGGAGGTAATGAAAAACTGTTTTTT.

The CDR3 reads CASSLEYYGYTF. CDR3 coding DNA: TGTGCCAGCAGTTTGGAGTACTATGGCTACACCTTC. This sequence joins TRBV28 and TRBJ1-2; D remains ambiguous. The CDR3 contains 12 residues. V lost 3 bases and J 3 bases, leaving 5 bases between the germline ends. CDR1 MDHEN and CDR2 SYDVKM come from the germline V gene.

The chain joins TRBV18 to TRBJ2-5; 8 bases match TRBD2. The CDR3 is 14 residues long. CDR1 is KGHSH, CDR2 LQKENI, per germline. V gave up 0 bases and J gave up 5 bases; unmatched junction bases: 2. The DNA of the CDR3 is TGTGCCAGCTCACCACCGGCTAGCGGGGAGACCCAGTACTTC. This sequence encodes CASSPPASGETQYF.

This clone was observed a handful of times. The genes are TRBV3-1 (or the pseudogene TRBV3-2) and TRBJ1-1; possibly TRBD1 for D (5 bases). Germline-derived CDR1 and CDR2 are LGHDT and YNNKEL (reference sequence). Trimming pared 7 bases from V and 1 base from J, leaving 13 bases between. The CDR3 is made up of 14 amino acids. The CDR3 DNA follows: TGTGCCAGCACCACCGGGGGGGGGAACACTGAAGCTTTCTTT. Its translation: CASTTGGGNTEAFF.